These 9 T cell receptor beta chains were sequenced from one sample in a study of T cells after yellow fever vaccination. One entry per CDR3 protein, called by TCRdb with MiXCR from the 5' RACE reads. This table holds under 15,000 distinct CDR3 sequences, 6% to 9.5% found once. The starting material was PBMCs, either bulk or a sorted T-cell subset (CD4+, CD8+, memory, or dextramer-sorted; not recorded which), obtained on the day of the yellow fever booster vaccination. These receptors all come from a man younger than 35 who received the YFV17D yellow fever vaccine.

This clonotype has ten or more counts. The chain joins TRBV6-2 or TRBV6-3 to TRBJ2-1; D is unclear. Germline V gene sequence: CDR1 MNHEY, CDR2 SVGEGT. The CDR3 is 13 residues long. Deletions cut 2 bases from V and 10 bases from J, with 12 bases between. The CDR3: CASSYESGLEQFF. As DNA, the CDR3 is TGTGCCAGCAGTTACGAAAGTGGGCTGGAGCAGTTCTTC.

This chain uses TRBV7-6 with TRBJ2-5; TRBD2 agrees at 12 bases. The germline CDR1 and CDR2 sequences are SGHVS and FNYEAQ. This CDR3 comprises 16 residues. Trimming cost V 2 bases and J 5 bases; bases outside gene matches: 6. CDR3 residues: CASSLSTSGSWETQYF. The CDR3 nucleotides are TGTGCCAGCAGCTTATCGACTAGCGGGAGTTGGGAGACCCAGTACTTC.

This clonotype was found many times. The gene calls are TRBV6-6 and TRBJ2-1, with TRBD1 identical over 7 bases. The V gene end was trimmed by 4 bases and the J gene end by 15 bases; junction bases not matched to a gene: 15. The CDR3 is 14 amino acids. CDR1 is MNHNY and CDR2 is SVGAGI in the germline V gene (reference sequence). Here the CDR3 DNA reads TGTGCCAGCAGTTCCCAAACGCGGACAGGCCCTCTGTTCTTC. This gives the protein CASSSQTRTGPLFF.

The sample holds many counts of this clonotype. The rearrangement links TRBV20-1 to TRBJ2-1; 7 nucleotides line up with TRBD2. After removal of 0 bases from V and 1 base from J, the junction contained 3 bases not matched to a gene. The germline CDR1 and CDR2 sequences are DFQATT and SNEGSKA (reference sequence). CDR3 length: 15 amino acids. CDR3 protein: CSAREPGGSYNEQFF. DNA for the CDR3: TGCAGTGCTAGAGAACCGGGGGGATCCTACAATGAGCAGTTCTTC.

This clonotype has more than one count but fewer than ten. This chain links TRBV5-1 with TRBJ2-3, with TRBD2 identical over 8 bases. This CDR3 has 12 amino acids. Germline CDR1 reads SGHRS; CDR2 reads YFSETQ. Trimming at V came to 4 bases and at J to 5 bases, leaving 0 bases not matched to a gene. CDR3 in DNA: TGCGCCAGCAGCAGCGGGGGAGATACGCAGTATTTT. It translates to CASSSGGDTQYF.

This clonotype is classed as medium-sized. V is TRBV7-2 and J is TRBJ1-5; D might be TRBD1 (6 bases). Germline lookup yields CDR1 SGHTA and CDR2 FQGNSA. The CDR3 extends over 12 amino acids. The V gene lost 5 bases and the J gene lost 8 bases, with 10 bases spanning the gap. Here the CDR3 DNA reads TGTGCCAGCAGCGTTTACAGGGAGCCCCAGCATTTT. This sequence encodes CASSVYREPQHF.

This clonotype was recorded at least ten times. J is TRBJ1-1 and V is TRBV7-9; D ambiguous. This CDR3 is 12 amino acids long. Looked up from germline, CDR1 is SEHNR and CDR2 is FQNEAQ (reference sequence). The germline V and J ends were trimmed by 7 bases and 4 bases, with 10 bases remaining between them. The CDR3: CASTIVLTEAFF. CDR3 coding DNA: TGTGCCAGCACCATCGTACTCACTGAAGCTTTCTTT.

The chain couples TRBV10-2 to TRBJ2-7, with D hard to call. Germline values: CDR1 WSHSY, CDR2 SAAADI. CDR3 length equals 14 residues. Between the trimmed V and J ends, which lost 4 bases and 4 bases, there was a span of 14 bases. The CDR3 nucleotides read TGCGCCAGCAGTGCCCCCCGTTTGGGTTACGAGCAGTACTTC. This gives the protein CASSAPRLGYEQYF.

This clonotype was observed at least ten times. The chain links TRBV5-1 to TRBJ1-6, with D unresolved. The CDR3 extends over 16 amino acids. Per germline, CDR1 SGHRS and CDR2 YFSETQ. V was clipped by 0 bases and J by 4 bases, with 11 bases between them. In nucleotides, the CDR3 is TGCGCCAGCAGCTTGGAGACCCCAGGATATAATTCACCCCTCCACTTT. Residues: CASSLETPGYNSPLHF.